What follows are 10 T cell receptor beta chains derived from one specimen sequenced in a study of blood T cell repertoires in COVID-19. This table comes from immunoSEQ multiplex PCR, and its TCRdb copy is limited to in-frame clones, with some not included. The data contain some 73,000 clones, approximately 85% of them seen just once; the ten biggest clones take up about a third. The sequencing sample was made of peripheral blood. All receptors derive from a woman over 75 with active or convalescent COVID-19.

Turning to this clone: The junction shows a germline mismatch at one end, possibly a read error. V usage is TRBV19 and J usage is TRBJ2-3; D is possibly TRBD2 (7 bases). CDR3 length: 14 residues. From germline, CDR1 is LNHDA and CDR2 SQIVND (reference sequence). CDR3 in DNA: TGTGCCACTAGTGAGGGGGGGACCACAGATACGCAGTATTTT. This sequence encodes CATSEGGTTDTQYF.

V is TRBV2 and J is TRBJ1-4; D might be TRBD1 (6 bases). The CDR3 consists of 13 residues. Germline V lookup: CDR1 SNHLY, CDR2 FYNNEI. V lost 9 bases, J lost 6 bases, and 14 bases lay in between. CDR3 in DNA: TGTGCCAGTAAAGAGGGGGAATATGAAAAACTGTTTTTT. This translates into CASKEGEYEKLFF.

The chain combines TRBV4-1 with TRBJ2-5; 7 bases agree with TRBD1. The CDR3 length is 15 residues. CDR1 is MGHRA and CDR2 is YSYEKL in the germline V gene. The V and J ends lost 4 bases and 5 bases, in that order; junction bases with no gene match: 10. CDR3 bases: TGCGCCAGCAGCCGGACGGGGACAGCCCAGGAGACCCAGTACTTC. Translation gives CASSRTGTAQETQYF.

V usage is TRBV4-3 and J usage is TRBJ1-3; TRBD1 matches 7 bases. This CDR3 region has 17 residues. After removal of 5 bases from V and 0 bases from J, the junction contained 10 bases not matched to a gene. Germline values: CDR1 LGHNA, CDR2 YSLEER. As DNA, the CDR3 is TGCGCCAGCAGCTCGGGCAGGGGGGACTTCTCTGGAAACACCATATATTTT. This translates into CASSSGRGDFSGNTIYF.

The V call is TRBV19, the J call TRBJ2-2, with TRBD1 identical over 10 bases. The germline V gene has CDR1 LNHDA and CDR2 SQIVND (reference sequence). This CDR3 region has 16 residues. V lost 6 bases and J lost 4; bases outside the gene matches: 8. Here the CDR3 DNA reads TGTGCCAGTAGCCGCGCCGGGACAGGGGCCACCGGGGAGCTGTTTTTT. It translates to CASSRAGTGATGELFF. Full variable domain (rest looked up from reference TRBV19 and TRBJ2-2): DGGITQSPKYLFRKEGQNVTLSCEQNLNHDAMYWYRQDPGQGLRLIYYSQIVNDFQKGDIAEGYSVSREKKESFPLTVTSAQKNPTAFYLCASSRAGTGATGELFFGEGSRLTVL.

The V and J genes are TRBV5-1 and TRBJ2-4; maybe TRBD2 (6 bases). The V gene lost 2 bases and the J gene lost 8 bases, with 17 bases spanning the gap. Looked up from germline, CDR1 is SGHRS and CDR2 is YFSETQ. There are 15 residues in the CDR3. The CDR3 region has the DNA TGCGCCAGCAGCTTCGGGCTAGCCGGGGGAGACATTCAGTACTTC. Its protein product is CASSFGLAGGDIQYF. Full variable domain (remainder filled in from reference TRBV5-1 and TRBJ2-4): KAGVTQTPRYLIKTRGQQVTLSCSPISGHRSVSWYQQTPGQGLQFLFEYFSETQRNKGNFPGRFSGRQFSNSRSEMNVSTLELGDSALYLCASSFGLAGGDIQYFGAGTRLSVL.

This clone was counted a few times. The rearrangement links TRBV28 to TRBJ2-5, with 7 bases that match TRBD1. The CDR3 is 14 residues long. The V and J ends lost 6 bases and 4 bases, in that order; junction bases with no gene match: 8. Germline CDR1 MDHEN, CDR2 SYDVKM. CDR3 sequence: CASSIAQGRETQYF. The CDR3 nucleotides are TGTGCCAGCAGCATCGCACAGGGGCGAGAGACCCAGTACTTC. Combining the CDR3 with reference TRBV28 and TRBJ2-5 gives the whole variable domain DVKVTQSSRYLVKRTGEKVFLECVQDMDHENMFWYRQDPGLGLRLIYFSYDVKMKEKGDIPEGYSVSREKKERFSLILESASTNQTSMYLCASSIAQGRETQYFGPGTRLLVL.

This clone was recorded a few times. The rearrangement links TRBV14 to TRBJ2-7; D is perhaps TRBD2 (5 bases). Germline loops: CDR1 SGHDN, CDR2 FVKESK. V lost 7 bases, J lost 3 bases, and 22 bases lay in between. CDR3 size: 16 residues. CDR3 bases: TGTGCCAGCATACCGGGAAGAGACGAGCACCGCTACGAGCAGTACTTC. Its protein product is CASIPGRDEHRYEQYF.

V usage is TRBV28 and J usage is TRBJ2-1; 7 bases fit TRBD2. The V gene end was trimmed by 5 bases and the J gene end by 3 bases; junction bases not matched to a gene: 4. Germline CDR1 MDHEN, CDR2 SYDVKM. This CDR3 has 14 amino acids. The CDR3 region is CASSRPSGYNEQFF. CDR3 DNA sequence: TGTGCCAGCAGTCGTCCTAGCGGCTACAATGAGCAGTTCTTC.

V usage is TRBV6-2 or TRBV6-3 and J usage is TRBJ1-2; no clear D. The germline V gene encodes CDR1 MNHEY and CDR2 SVGEGT. The length of the CDR3 is 15 residues. The V and J ends lost 8 bases and 6 bases respectively, with 22 bases between them. The CDR3 nucleotides read TGTGCCAGCGGTTCCTTGCGAATAGTAAATAATGGCTACACCTTC. Translating gives CASGSLRIVNNGYTF.